Listed below are T cell receptor beta chains from one sample, sequenced in a study of yellow fever vaccine responses in identical twins. TCRdb re-called the RT-PCR reads through MiXCR, storing one row per CDR3 protein. The table includes roughly 4,200 distinct CDR3 sequences, less than 90% detected once. The input for sequencing was T cells from blood (PBMCs), unsorted or a sorted subset (not recorded which), taken before or after yellow fever vaccination (not recorded which). The receptor set was obtained from a woman younger than 35 who received the yellow fever vaccine. The CDR3 runs from the conserved cysteine through the conserved F or W. Size values are once, few and many counts, or a class for expanded clones, and some rows have none.

- TRBJ2-2 TRBV29-1 CSVALRLAGDTGELFF
- TRBJ2-6 TRBV12-3/TRBV12-4 CASSLRGEGANVLTF
- TRBJ1-2 TRBV23-1 CATEGGTGQYGYTF
- TRBJ2-2 TRBV4-3 CASSTRRKVATGELFF
- TRBJ2-7 TRBV11-1 CASTLDGLREQYF
- TRBJ2-7 TRBV18 CASSPTHAQGEQYF
once TRBJ1-2 TRBV2 CASSAEGAHYGYTF
- TRBJ2-1 TRBV29-1 CSVDQGVSSYNEQFF
- TRBJ2-2 TRBV5-1 CASSLDRGTGELFF
- TRBJ1-5 TRBV7-2 CASSFARGNQPQHF
- TRBJ2-7 TRBV11-3 CASTGLSTYEQYF
- TRBJ1-4 TRBV2 CASSEGEGINEKLFF
- TRBJ2-3 TRBV6-1 CASSSGGPGYTQYF
- TRBJ2-1 TRBV12-3/TRBV12-4 CASSLGTTYNEQFF
- TRBJ2-2 TRBV5-1 CASSFAGQATGELFF
- TRBJ2-7 TRBV30 CAWSNFGTTSF
- TRBJ2-5 TRBV20-1 CSARIGEAQYF
- TRBJ2-3 TRBV20-1 CSARDRPDTQYF
- TRBJ2-1 TRBV5-4 CASSLKNYNEQFF
- TRBJ2-3 TRBV11-3 CASSGQATDTQYF
- TRBJ2-1 TRBV9 CASSPSGGRNNEQFF
- TRBJ2-1 TRBV7-9 CASSSDTHGGRNEQFF
- TRBJ2-1 TRBV28 CASSYNGVTSAGPGEQFF
- TRBJ2-3 TRBV6-2/TRBV6-3 CASSYYIVADTQYF
- TRBJ2-7 TRBV7-6 CASSSSQGSYEQYF
- TRBJ2-1 TRBV2 CASSEQGASGNEQFF
- TRBJ2-1 TRBV6-1 CASSSGDYNEQFF
- TRBJ2-5 TRBV29-1 CSVRTGFETQYF
once TRBJ2-7 TRBV11-3 CASSSLVGRESEQYF
- TRBJ1-2 TRBV20-1 CSASEDRVGTNYGYTF
- TRBJ2-1 TRBV7-3 CASTLTGDSYNEQFF
- TRBJ2-2 TRBV29-1 CSVEDHNTGELFF
- TRBJ2-3 TRBV7-6 CASSLNERTDTQYF
- TRBJ2-1 TRBV5-4 CASSPFQGFHNEQFF
- TRBJ2-3 TRBV29-1 CSVRELTSTDTQYF
- TRBJ1-1 TRBV29-1 CSGGTGWDTEAFF
- TRBJ2-5 TRBV6-1 CASRGQGSQETQYF
- TRBJ1-3 TRBV6-1 CASRPGDGNTIYF
- TRBJ1-1 TRBV12-3/TRBV12-4 CASSLREIATEAFF